Listed below are T cell receptor beta chains from one sample, sequenced in a study of blood T cell repertoires in COVID-19. The method was immunoSEQ multiplex PCR; TCRdb's version includes in-frame clones alone and lacks a portion of them. The table lists about 59,000 clones, about 88% of them singletons. The sample was peripheral blood. The receptors were sampled from an elderly man in a cohort sampled during active COVID-19. Each CDR3 is given with its conserved first and last residue. A D gene is named only where the DNA matches it firmly. Only part of the rows carry a size: once, few, many, or a class if the clone is expanded.

D gene,V gene,J gene,clone size,CDR3 length,CDR3 DNA,CDR3 protein
.,TRBV3-1/TRBV3-2,TRBJ1-2,once,13,TGTGCCAGCAGCCGCAGGGTAGGGGATGGCTACACCTTC,CASSRRVGDGYTF
TRBD2,TRBV19,TRBJ2-1,once,15,TGTGCCAGTAGTCCTGGTGGGAGGGTTCAGGATGAGCAGTTCTTC,CASSPGGRVQDEQFF
TRBD1,TRBV5-1,TRBJ2-5,once,14,TGCGCCAGCAGCTTGGACAGGGGGAAAGAGACCCAGTACTTC,CASSLDRGKETQYF
TRBD1,TRBV10-3,TRBJ2-5,.,12,TGTGCCAGCGGGACAGGGGAAGAGACCCAGTACTTC,CASGTGEETQYF
TRBD1,TRBV9,TRBJ2-1,.,14,TGTGCCAGCAGCATTGGACAGGGGGCTGGTGAGCAGTTCTTC,CASSIGQGAGEQFF
TRBD1,TRBV28,TRBJ1-4,.,18,TGTGCCAGCAGTTTATGGGGAGGGATCGGGACAGGGCACGAAAAACTGTTTTTT,CASSLWGGIGTGHEKLFF
.,TRBV5-6,TRBJ2-7,.,13,TGTGCCAGCAGCTTGGCAGCGACTATAGAGCAGTACTTC,CASSLAATIEQYF
TRBD1,TRBV7-2,TRBJ1-2,.,14,TGTGCCAGCAGCTACAGACAGGGGGCCAATGGCTACACCTTC,CASSYRQGANGYTF
TRBD2,TRBV19,TRBJ2-5,.,14,TGTGCCAGTAGTTTCTCTAGCGGGGTGGAGACCCAGTACTTC,CASSFSSGVETQYF
TRBD1,TRBV19,TRBJ1-2,.,16,TGTGCCAGTAGTCCCGGCTTAGGGGGCGCGGTCTATGGCTACACCTTC,CASSPGLGGAVYGYTF
.,TRBV7-6,TRBJ1-1,.,12,TGTGCCAGCAGACAGGGGAACACTGAAGCTTTCTTT,CASRQGNTEAFF
.,TRBV12-3/TRBV12-4,TRBJ1-1,.,12,TGTGCCAGCAGTTTCTATGGAGGTGAAGCTTTCTTT,CASSFYGGEAFF
.,TRBV4-1,TRBJ2-7,.,15,TGCGCCAGCAGCCAGTCGTACGGGGGTTCGAACGAGCAGTACTTC,CASSQSYGGSNEQYF
TRBD1,TRBV5-1,TRBJ1-2,.,17,TGCGCCAGCAGCTCCGGCCCTGGACAGGGAATCGACTATGGCTACACCTTC,CASSSGPGQGIDYGYTF
.,TRBV27,TRBJ1-2,.,15,TGTGCCAGCAGCAGGCTCTCAGGGGCGCTCTATGGCTACACCTTC,CASSRLSGALYGYTF
.,TRBV5-4,TRBJ2-7,.,13,TGTGCCAGCAGCTTGGAAGGGGGCTACGAGCAGTACTTC,CASSLEGGYEQYF
TRBD1,TRBV7-3,TRBJ1-1,.,13,TGTGCCAGCAGCTCGACAGGGAACGCTGAAGCTTTCTTT,CASSSTGNAEAFF
.,TRBV19,TRBJ2-5,.,16,TGTGCCAGTAGCTCCCTCGAACATGCAACGCCGGGGACCCAGTACTTC,CASSSLEHATPGTQYF
.,TRBV7-2,TRBJ2-1,.,15,TGTGCCAGCAGCTTTGTGAGCACGGGCTACAATGAGCAGTTCTTC,CASSFVSTGYNEQFF
.,TRBV5-1,TRBJ1-2,.,14,TGCGCCAGCAGCTTGAGGGCCGGAGGGAATGGCTACACCTTC,CASSLRAGGNGYTF
.,TRBV6-6,TRBJ1-1,few,14,TGTGCCAGCAGTTACGCAGAAATGAACACTGAAGCTTTCTTT,CASSYAEMNTEAFF
TRBD1,TRBV7-9,TRBJ2-5,.,14,TGTGCCAGCAGCTCGGACAGGGAAGGAGAGACCCAGTACTTC,CASSSDREGETQYF
TRBD2,TRBV23-1,TRBJ2-3,many,15,TGCGCCAGCAGTCACCCGCGGGGGGGCCAAGATACGCAGTATTTT,CASSHPRGGQDTQYF
TRBD1,TRBV5-6,TRBJ2-3,.,15,TGTGCCAGCAGCTTGGGACAGGGCAACCTAGATACGCAGTATTTT,CASSLGQGNLDTQYF
.,TRBV27,TRBJ1-2,.,15,TGTGCCAGCAGTTATGGAGGGCCACACACAGGTGGCTACACCTTC,CASSYGGPHTGGYTF
.,TRBV6-5,TRBJ2-7,once,15,TGTGCCAGCAGTTACTCAGGGGGGGCCAGTGGCGAGCAGTACTTC,CASSYSGGASGEQYF
.,TRBV9,TRBJ1-2,.,15,TGTGCCAGCAGCGCCGAAGGTCTGGGGCGCTATGGCTACACCTTC,CASSAEGLGRYGYTF
TRBD1,TRBV7-2,TRBJ1-6,few,15,TGTGCCAGCAGCTTCAGGGGGCAGGGGATGTCACCCCTCCACTTT,CASSFRGQGMSPLHF
.,TRBV7-9,TRBJ1-5,.,16,TGTGCCAGCAGCCCCAGAGGACAGTATAGCAATCAGCCCCAGCATTTT,CASSPRGQYSNQPQHF
.,TRBV4-2,TRBJ1-1,.,18,TGTGCCAGCAGCCAAGATTTTACGGGGGGGGTTAGGAACACTGAAGCTTTCTTT,CASSQDFTGGVRNTEAFF
.,TRBV7-3,TRBJ2-2,.,13,TGTGCCAGCAGCTTAGGGGGGACCGGGGAGCTGTTTTTT,CASSLGGTGELFF
.,TRBV9,TRBJ2-2,once,14,TGTGCCAGCAGCGAGGGACAGAACACCGGGGAGCTGTTTTTT,CASSEGQNTGELFF
.,TRBV19,TRBJ2-3,.,16,TGTGCCAGTGCCTCCGGTGGGGCAGGGTGGACAGATACGCAGTATTTT,CASASGGAGWTDTQYF
.,TRBV7-6,TRBJ2-7,.,14,TGTGCCAGCAGCCCAAACGCAGGGTCCTACGAGCAGTACTTC,CASSPNAGSYEQYF
TRBD1,TRBV9,TRBJ2-4,.,15,TGTGCCAGCAGCGCCGACAGGGACGACAAAAACATTCAGTACTTC,CASSADRDDKNIQYF
TRBD1,TRBV2,TRBJ1-6,.,15,TGTGCCAGCAGTGACAGGACAGGGAGGATTTCACCCCTCCACTTT,CASSDRTGRISPLHF
TRBD2,TRBV6-5,TRBJ2-7,.,15,TGTGCCAGCATCGGTCTAGCGGGGAGCTCCTACGAGCAGTACTTC,CASIGLAGSSYEQYF
.,TRBV9,TRBJ1-2,once,16,TGTGCCAGCAGCGGGAGGGGGGGAGGAGCATCCTATGGCTACACCTTC,CASSGRGGGASYGYTF
TRBD1,TRBV7-3,TRBJ2-5,.,13,TGTGCCAGCAGCTTGGGACAGCAAGAGACCCAGTACTTC,CASSLGQQETQYF
TRBD1,TRBV10-3,TRBJ1-6,.,15,TGTGCCATCAGCTGGACAGGGGTTGGGAATTCACCCCTCCACTTT,CAISWTGVGNSPLHF
.,TRBV19,TRBJ2-5,.,13,TGTGCCAGTAGTATCCAGGGGCACGAGACCCAGTACTTC,CASSIQGHETQYF
.,TRBV6-5,TRBJ1-3,.,13,TGTGCCAGCCACCGGGTATCTGGAAACACCATATATTTT,CASHRVSGNTIYF
TRBD1,TRBV5-6,TRBJ2-7,.,16,TGTGCCAGCAGCTTGAGGGACAGCTCCAAAACCTACGAGCAGTACTTC,CASSLRDSSKTYEQYF